Below, one TCR beta chain is given with its context. What it binds is not known. The sample belongs to a study of cytomegalovirus exposure and HLA in healthy donors. Findings and caveats of the study: HLA allele associations emerged for 15,000 to 20,000 TCR beta sequences in a later analysis, at 0.05 false discovery rate. Certain sequence variants were highly shared and formed a cluster, and this cluster was likely a sequencing artifact.

Primers for the PCR totalled 60 Vbeta and 13 Jbeta. Repertoires were generated with immunoSEQ multiplex PCR, while TCRdb's copy carries only in-frame clones and drops some. The table has about 120,000 clones, 81% seen once. V was pared by 3 bases and J by 3 bases, with 5 bases of the junction left unmatched. The CDR3 spans 16 residues. CDR1 and CDR2 (germline): SEHNR, FQNEAQ (reference sequence). This clonotype was sampled from a woman in her 40s in good health and CMV-seronegative. The chain joins TRBV7-9 to TRBJ2-2; the match to TRBD1 covers 9 bases. Sequencing was performed on PBMCs. The chain's CDR3 is CASSFGGTGHTGELFF. CDR3 nucleotide sequence: TGTGCCAGCAGCTTCGGGGGGACAGGGCACACCGGGGAGCTGTTTTTT.